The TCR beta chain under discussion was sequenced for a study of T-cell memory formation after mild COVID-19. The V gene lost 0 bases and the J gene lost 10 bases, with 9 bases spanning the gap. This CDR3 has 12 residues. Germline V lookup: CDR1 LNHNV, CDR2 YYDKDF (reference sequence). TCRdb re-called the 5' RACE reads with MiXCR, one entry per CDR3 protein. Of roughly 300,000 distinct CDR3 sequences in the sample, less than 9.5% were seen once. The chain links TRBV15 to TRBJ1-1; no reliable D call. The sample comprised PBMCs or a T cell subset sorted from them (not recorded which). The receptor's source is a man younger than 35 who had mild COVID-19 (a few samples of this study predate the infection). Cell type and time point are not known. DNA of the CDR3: TGTGCCACCAGCAGAGATGTGACGGCAGCTTTCTTT. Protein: CATSRDVTAAFF.